Described below is a single T cell receptor (beta chain) sequence and its context. The data were taken from a study of control samples from healthy donors and cancer patients. The CDR3 has 12 residues. V was trimmed by 9 bases and J by 5 bases, leaving 10 bases between them. Germline loops: CDR1 LNHDA, CDR2 SQIVND (reference sequence). The assay was immunoSEQ multiplex PCR, and TCRdb's table has in-frame clones only and misses some. The repertoire has some 99,000 clones, about nine tenths of them found once; the top ten carry 4% to 5.5%. The V and J genes are TRBV19 and TRBJ2-2; D is perhaps TRBD2 (6 bases). Sequencing input: blood. The sequence derives from a human donor in good health. The donor label of this sample is uncertain. The CDR3 reads CASPRGTGELFF. The CDR3 DNA is TGTGCCAGCCCTCGGGGGACCGGGGAGCTGTTTTTT.